This TCR beta chain was identified in a study of beta chain features in type 1 diabetes. Isolated RNA was reverse transcribed in full, so expressed TCRB transcripts were sequenced. The method was immunoSEQ multiplex PCR; TCRdb's version includes in-frame clones alone and lacks a portion of them. Found here are almost 350,000 clones, 7% to 9% of them singletons; the top ten hold around 0.44%. There are a few counts of this clone. With 9 bases clipped from V and 5 bases from J, the junction kept 2 bases outside the gene matches. The CDR3 is 12 residues long. The germline gives CDR1 LNHDA, CDR2 SQIVND (reference sequence).

The sequence derives from a woman between 18 and 30 years old in good health. The chain combines TRBV19 with TRBJ1-2; 11 bases are shared with TRBD1. Material: central memory CD4+ T cells from blood. CDR3 region: CASRDRGYGYTF. In DNA, the CDR3 is TGTGCCAGCCGGGACAGGGGGTATGGCTACACCTTC. The full variable domain, its missing parts supplied by reference TRBV19 and TRBJ1-2, is DGGITQSPKYLFRKEGQNVTLSCEQNLNHDAMYWYRQDPGQGLRLIYYSQIVNDFQKGDIAEGYSVSREKKESFPLTVTSAQKNPTAFYLCASRDRGYGYTFGSGTRLTVV.